Listed below are T cell receptor beta chains from one sample, sequenced in a study of T cells after yellow fever vaccination. TCRdb re-called the 5' RACE reads with MiXCR, one entry per CDR3 protein. The sample has 450,000 to 550,000 distinct CDR3 sequences; 15% to 20% are singletons. The sample was PBMCs, taken 15 days after the yellow fever booster vaccination. These receptors originate from a man younger than 45 who received the YFV17D yellow fever vaccine. CDR3s include the opening cysteine and the closing phenylalanine or tryptophan. The order of the fields is CDR3 DNA, CDR3 protein, clone size, J gene, D gene, V gene. The D gene is left open where the match is weak. Only some rows state a clone size, as once, few, many or a class for expanded clones.

CDR3nt: TGTGCCAGCAGCGTAGGTGCAGGGTTGAACGAGCAGTACTTC
CDR3aa: CASSVGAGLNEQYF
abundance: .
j_gene: TRBJ2-7
d_gene: .
v_gene: TRBV9

CDR3nt: TGTGCCAGCAGCGCGTGGATGGGAGATACGCAGTATTTT
CDR3aa: CASSAWMGDTQYF
abundance: few
j_gene: TRBJ2-3
d_gene: .
v_gene: TRBV11-2

CDR3nt: TGTGCCAGCAGCCCAGGGACCAACAGGGGGAATACGCAGTATTTT
CDR3aa: CASSPGTNRGNTQYF
abundance: few
j_gene: TRBJ2-3
d_gene: TRBD1
v_gene: TRBV7-6

CDR3nt: TGTGCCAGCTCACCAACCCCGGGAGCAAACATTCAGTACTTC
CDR3aa: CASSPTPGANIQYF
abundance: few
j_gene: TRBJ2-4
d_gene: .
v_gene: TRBV18

CDR3nt: TGTGCCTGGACAGTCGGGAGGGCCCCCTACAATGAGCAGTTCTTC
CDR3aa: CAWTVGRAPYNEQFF
abundance: .
j_gene: TRBJ2-1
d_gene: TRBD2
v_gene: TRBV30

CDR3nt: TGCAGTGCTAGAGATTGGAGGGGGGTCTACAACAATGAGCAGTTCTTC
CDR3aa: CSARDWRGVYNNEQFF
abundance: few
j_gene: TRBJ2-1
d_gene: .
v_gene: TRBV20-1

CDR3nt: TGTGCCAGCAGTTTACGTCACAGCCAAGAGACCCAGTACTTC
CDR3aa: CASSLRHSQETQYF
abundance: .
j_gene: TRBJ2-5
d_gene: .
v_gene: TRBV28

CDR3nt: TGTGCCAGCACCCTGGGGGCGGGCGGCACCTACGAGCAGTACTTC
CDR3aa: CASTLGAGGTYEQYF
abundance: .
j_gene: TRBJ2-7
d_gene: .
v_gene: TRBV7-2

CDR3nt: TGTGCCATCCGTTGGACTGACACCGGGGAGCTGTTTTTT
CDR3aa: CAIRWTDTGELFF
abundance: .
j_gene: TRBJ2-2
d_gene: .
v_gene: TRBV10-3

CDR3nt: TGTGCCAGCAGTCCGAGACAGGTCTGGGGCGGCACTGAAGCTTTCTTT
CDR3aa: CASSPRQVWGGTEAFF
abundance: .
j_gene: TRBJ1-1
d_gene: .
v_gene: TRBV6-1

CDR3nt: TGTGCCAGCAGCCCAAGAGGGACTAGCGAGGCCTACGAGCAGTACTTC
CDR3aa: CASSPRGTSEAYEQYF
abundance: .
j_gene: TRBJ2-7
d_gene: TRBD2
v_gene: TRBV11-2

CDR3nt: TGTGCCAGCAGTCCAATGGGGAACAATGAAGCTTTCTTT
CDR3aa: CASSPMGNNEAFF
abundance: .
j_gene: TRBJ1-1
d_gene: .
v_gene: TRBV6-2/TRBV6-3

CDR3nt: TGCGCCAGCAGCTTGATGGGAGGGATCGATGAGCAGTTCTTC
CDR3aa: CASSLMGGIDEQFF
abundance: few
j_gene: TRBJ2-1
d_gene: TRBD2
v_gene: TRBV5-1

CDR3nt: TGTGCCAGCAGCTGGTTAATAGGTGAAGCTTTCTTT
CDR3aa: CASSWLIGEAFF
abundance: few
j_gene: TRBJ1-1
d_gene: .
v_gene: TRBV7-2

CDR3nt: TGCAGTGCTAGAGATGTTGGCAGGCCCTACGAGCAGTACTTC
CDR3aa: CSARDVGRPYEQYF
abundance: .
j_gene: TRBJ2-7
d_gene: .
v_gene: TRBV20-1

CDR3nt: TGTGCCAGCAGCCCCCTGGGGGCCGTCAATGAGCAGTTCTTC
CDR3aa: CASSPLGAVNEQFF
abundance: few
j_gene: TRBJ2-1
d_gene: .
v_gene: TRBV3-1

CDR3nt: TGTGCCAGCAGCTCCACCCGGGCGGGAGTTGAGACCCAGTACTTC
CDR3aa: CASSSTRAGVETQYF
abundance: few
j_gene: TRBJ2-5
d_gene: TRBD2
v_gene: TRBV7-2

CDR3nt: TGTGCCAGCAGCCCGATGTTCCAGGGATCCCTCGAGCAGTACTTC
CDR3aa: CASSPMFQGSLEQYF
abundance: .
j_gene: TRBJ2-7
d_gene: .
v_gene: TRBV5-5